The rows below give T cell receptor beta chains drawn from one sample of a study of OX40 agonist ivuxolimab in advanced cancers. Sequencing used immunoSEQ multiplex PCR; TCRdb keeps in-frame clones, though not all of them. The sample includes about 50,000 clones, approximately 83% seen only once; the top ten take roughly an eighth. The sample in question was CD4+ or CD8+ T cells sorted from blood, obtained in a trial of the OX40 agonist ivuxolimab. Receptor source: an adult with an advanced solid tumor such as melanoma, head and neck, liver or kidney cancer. Both conserved end residues are part of each CDR3. D genes are given only for firm matches. Some rows have no size entry. The others give once, few or many, or a class for an expanded clone.

TRBV10-1,NA,TRBJ1-1,NA,TGCGCCAGCAGTGAGTCCTTTGGCACTGAAGCTTTCTTT,CASSESFGTEAFF
TRBV5-3,NA,TRBJ2-7,TRBD2,TGTGCCAGCAGCCAAGATAGCGGGAGCTCCTACGAGCAGTACTTC,CASSQDSGSSYEQYF
TRBV4-1,NA,TRBJ1-5,TRBD1,TGCGCCAGCAGCCAAATCGGACAGGGGGACAATCAGCCCCAGCATTTT,CASSQIGQGDNQPQHF
TRBV6-5,NA,TRBJ1-2,NA,TGTGCCAGCAGCCCTAGGATTAGCTACTTTAATGGCTACACCTTC,CASSPRISYFNGYTF
TRBV7-2,NA,TRBJ2-7,NA,TGTGCCAGCAGCCCCCCCCGCTCCTACGAGCAGTACTTC,CASSPPRSYEQYF
TRBV15,once,TRBJ2-1,TRBD2,TGTGCCACCAGCAGAGAACCGGGACTAGCGACCAATGAGCAGTTCTTC,CATSREPGLATNEQFF
TRBV7-9,NA,TRBJ1-2,NA,TGTGCCAGCAGCTTTGGGGTCGGCTACACCTTC,CASSFGVGYTF
TRBV5-6,few,TRBJ2-3,TRBD2,TGTGCCAGCAGCTTGGGTTCTTTGCTAGCGGGATTCCCAGATACGCAGTATTTT,CASSLGSLLAGFPDTQYF
TRBV4-1,NA,TRBJ2-5,NA,TGCGCCAGCAGCCAAGATCACACATACCAAGAGACCCAGTACTTC,CASSQDHTYQETQYF
TRBV19,NA,TRBJ1-1,NA,TGTGCCACTAGACAGAGTATGAACACTGAAGCTTTCTTT,CATRQSMNTEAFF
TRBV7-2,NA,TRBJ2-3,NA,TGTGCCAGCAGCTCCCGCGGCGGCCGATACAGGAGAAGCACAGATACGCAGTATTTT,CASSSRGGRYRRSTDTQYF
TRBV28,few,TRBJ1-5,NA,TGTGCCAGTCGGGAGGCGCGGAGCAATCAGCCCCAGCATTTT,CASREARSNQPQHF
TRBV7-2,once,TRBJ2-3,TRBD2,TGTGCCAGCAGCTTAGCGTCTGGGACTAGCGGGAGTTTATATACGCAGTATTTT,CASSLASGTSGSLYTQYF
TRBV18,few,TRBJ1-5,NA,TGTGCCAGCTCGATAAGCGGAAGTCGCAATCAGCCCCAGCATTTT,CASSISGSRNQPQHF
TRBV28,NA,TRBJ2-7,NA,TGTGCCAGCAGTCGGCAGGTTTACGAGCAGTACTTC,CASSRQVYEQYF
TRBV4-1,NA,TRBJ2-3,NA,TGCGCCAGCAGCCAAAACACAGATACGCAGTATTTT,CASSQNTDTQYF
TRBV7-9,NA,TRBJ2-7,TRBD1,TGTGCCAGCACCCACTCAGGGGGAACCTACGAGCAGTACTTC,CASTHSGGTYEQYF
TRBV28,NA,TRBJ1-5,NA,TGTGCCAGCATCCCCTGGGGGTCCGAGCAGCCCCAGCATTTT,CASIPWGSEQPQHF
TRBV19,NA,TRBJ2-7,NA,TGTGCCTGCCTTTTGACAGGCGAACACGAGCAGTACTTC,CACLLTGEHEQYF
TRBV10-3,NA,TRBJ2-2,NA,TGTGCCACCCGGGGGAACACCGGGGAGCTGTTTTTT,CATRGNTGELFF
TRBV9,NA,TRBJ2-2,TRBD2,TGTGCCAGCAGCGTCCTTAGCGGGACCGGGGAGCTGTTTTTT,CASSVLSGTGELFF
TRBV30,NA,TRBJ1-1,NA,TGTGCCTGGAGTCGGACCTGGGGGGTAGCTTTCTTT,CAWSRTWGVAFF
TRBV20-1,once,TRBJ1-1,NA,TGCAGTGCAAAGGTGAGCACTGAAGCTTTCTTT,CSAKVSTEAFF
TRBV7-3,medium-sized,TRBJ2-1,TRBD1,TGTGCCAGCAGCTCTTTCCAGGGGGATGAGCAGTTCTTC,CASSSFQGDEQFF
TRBV7-9,once,TRBJ2-5,NA,TGTGCCAGCAGCTGGGACAAGGAGTCAAGTTGGCAGACCCAGTACTTC,CASSWDKESSWQTQYF
TRBV19,few,TRBJ2-7,NA,TGTGCCAGTAGTACCCATGGGGGAGGCTACGAGCAGTACTTC,CASSTHGGGYEQYF
TRBV29-1,few,TRBJ1-3,NA,TGCAGCGTTGAAGTGGAGAGAGGAAACACCATATATTTT,CSVEVERGNTIYF
TRBV7-9,NA,TRBJ2-3,TRBD2,TGTGCCAGCAGCCCACCGAGCGGGAAAAGCACAGATACGCAGTATTTT,CASSPPSGKSTDTQYF
TRBV6-1,once,TRBJ2-7,NA,TGTGCCAGCAGTGGGGGGCAGGGGCAATACTACGAGCAGTACTTC,CASSGGQGQYYEQYF
TRBV7-9,once,TRBJ1-2,NA,TGTGCCAGCAGCTTCCAGCTCTATGGCTACACCTTC,CASSFQLYGYTF
TRBV27,NA,TRBJ2-5,TRBD1,TGTGCCTCAGGACAGGGCGGAGGAGAGACCCAGTACTTC,CASGQGGGETQYF
TRBV5-1,once,TRBJ2-7,NA,TGCGCCAGCAGCTTGGTAAGGGGTAGGAACGAGCAGTACTTC,CASSLVRGRNEQYF
TRBV2,NA,TRBJ2-7,NA,TGTGCCAGCAGTGAAGCAGGTCCGGGACGACGATACGAGCAGTACTTC,CASSEAGPGRRYEQYF
TRBV6-6,NA,TRBJ1-2,NA,TGTGCCAGCAGCCCTACCCCGGGGGGTGGCTACACCTTC,CASSPTPGGGYTF
TRBV18,NA,TRBJ2-3,NA,TGTGCCAGCTCACCAGATTACACAGATACGCAGTATTTT,CASSPDYTDTQYF
TRBV28,NA,TRBJ1-1,TRBD1,TGTGCCAGCAGAAAGTACCGGGACAGGGAGACTGAAGCTTTCTTT,CASRKYRDRETEAFF
TRBV7-6,once,TRBJ2-7,NA,TGTGCCAGCAGCTTAATAGGGGAATCCGCCTACGAGCAGTACTTC,CASSLIGESAYEQYF
TRBV6-5,NA,TRBJ2-1,NA,TGTGCCAGCAGTTTGGTCTACAATGAGCAGTTCTTC,CASSLVYNEQFF
TRBV7-8,NA,TRBJ2-7,TRBD1,TGTGCCAGCAACCGGGACAGTTTAAACTACGAGCAGTACTTC,CASNRDSLNYEQYF
TRBV25-1,few,TRBJ2-7,TRBD2,TGTGCCAGCGGAAGCGGGCCAGCGGGACGCAGATTCTCCTACGAGCAGTACTTC,CASGSGPAGRRFSYEQYF
TRBV14,NA,TRBJ1-1,NA,TGTGCCAGCAGCCGATTGCGGAACACTGAAGCTTTCTTT,CASSRLRNTEAFF
TRBV7-6,NA,TRBJ2-2,NA,TGTGCCAGCAGCTCGATTACAGGGACTCCCCAGAGCGGGGAGCTGTTTTTT,CASSSITGTPQSGELFF
TRBV28,NA,TRBJ2-7,NA,TGTGCCAGCAGTCCCCCACGAGGGACGTCAACCTACGAGCAGTACTTC,CASSPPRGTSTYEQYF